These 5 T cell receptor beta chains originate from one sample sequenced in a study of T cell repertoires in cytomegalovirus infection. TCRdb redid the calling of the reads with MiXCR, one entry per CDR3 protein. Counted here are about 450,000 distinct CDR3 sequences, approximately 30% occurring once; the ten biggest clones make up approximately 15%. Sequenced input: PBMCs. The origin of the receptors is a human donor in good health (CMV status not recorded). Some clones in this sample may be carry-over from other donors' samples.

This clonotype was seen at least ten times. The chain carries TRBV11-1 and TRBJ1-1; TRBD1 is a possible D gene (5 bases). The CDR3 has 13 residues. The germline gives CDR1 SGHAT, CDR2 FQDESV (reference sequence). V shed 6 bases and J shed 3 bases, with 11 bases lying between them. The chain's CDR3 is CASSRDGYTEAFF. CDR3 in DNA: TGTGCCAGCAGTCGGGACGGTTACACTGAAGCTTTCTTT. Filled out from reference TRBV11-1 and TRBJ1-1, the complete variable domain reads EAEVAQSPRYKITEKSQAVAFWCDPISGHATLYWYRQILGQGPELLVQFQDESVVDDSQLPKDRFSAERLKGVDSTLKIQPAELGDSAMYLCASSRDGYTEAFFGQGTRLTVV.

Many counts were recorded for this clonotype. This chain connects TRBV27 to TRBJ2-7; D is possibly TRBD2 (6 bases). The germline V and J ends were trimmed by 6 bases and 3 bases, with 15 bases remaining between them. CDR3 length: 14 amino acids. CDR1 is MNHEY and CDR2 is SMNVEV in the germline V gene (reference sequence). CDR3 residues: CASSAGTGDYEQYF. The DNA for the CDR3 is TGTGCCAGCAGCGCCGGGACTGGTGACTACGAGCAGTACTTC.

This clonotype was recorded many times. The rearrangement uses TRBV6-2 or TRBV6-3 and TRBJ2-7; 13 nucleotides line up with TRBD2. This CDR3 has 15 residues. Germline CDR1 and CDR2: MNHEY and SVGEGT. The J segment lost 1 base and the V segment lost 6 bases, leaving 3 bases of the junction unmatched. The DNA for the CDR3 is TGTGCCAGCAGACCGGGACTAGCGGGGTCCTACGAGCAGTACTTC. Its translation: CASRPGLAGSYEQYF.

This clonotype was observed a few times. This sequence joins TRBV7-8 and TRBJ1-6, with a tentative D call TRBD1 (6 bases). The CDR3 is made up of 15 amino acids. The germline gives CDR1 SGHVS, CDR2 FQNEAQ. V lost 8 bases and J lost 4, with 15 bases in between. CDR3 region: CASAKRGGYNSPLHF. In nucleotides, the CDR3 is TGTGCCAGCGCCAAGAGGGGGGGGTATAATTCACCCCTCCACTTT.

V gene TRBV5-1 combines with J gene TRBJ1-6; D is possibly TRBD1 (5 bases). CDR1 is SGHRS, CDR2 YFSETQ, per germline. V was shortened by 3 bases and J by 7 bases, with 14 bases between the two germline ends. The CDR3 totals 15 residues. The CDR3 bases are TGCGCCAGCAGCTATACCCGGGACGGGAATTCACCCCTCCACTTT. Amino acids: CASSYTRDGNSPLHF.